This entry describes one T cell receptor (beta chain). The data originate from a study of CD8 T cells in Susac syndrome. Random-hexamer reverse transcription was applied to about 0.45 to 1 ug RNA. Amplification of TCR beta CDR3 spanned 54 Vbeta and 13 Jbeta via immunoSEQ multiplex PCR. One entry per CDR3 protein, called by TCRdb with MiXCR from the immunoSEQ multiplex PCR reads. Seen here are 150,000 to 200,000 distinct CDR3 sequences, around 94% observed once, and the top ten hold over 0.12%. The study used healthy donors as controls matched for age and sex. FACS was used to enrich TEMRA cells, whereas the CD8+ and CD4+ T cells were obtained by negative isolation. This clonotype was sampled from a human donor in good health. The sample comprised CD4+ T cells from PBMCs.

The DNA for the CDR3 is TGTGCCAGCCGGGCTAGCTCCACCGGGGAGCTGTTTTTT. This encodes CASRASSTGELFF. The chain is built from TRBV27 and TRBJ2-2, with D perhaps TRBD2 (5 bases). This CDR3 comprises 13 residues. Germline V gene lookup returns CDR1 MNHEY and CDR2 SMNVEV (reference sequence). V was cut by 8 bases and J by 4 bases, with 11 bases left in between.